The rows below give T cell receptor beta chains drawn from one sample of a study of blood T cells in healthy people across ages. TCRdb analysed the 5' RACE reads with MiXCR anew, one entry per CDR3 protein. The sample lists about 670,000 distinct CDR3 sequences; around 50% were seen once. The source material was blood. Receptor source: a woman older than 75 in good health. CDR3s include the opening cysteine and the closing phenylalanine or tryptophan. D genes are given only for firm matches. Only part of the rows carry a size: once, few, many, or a class if the clone is expanded.

V	size	D	J	DNA	CDR3
TRBV5-1	many	TRBD1	TRBJ1-2	TGCGCCAGCAGCTTGGGACAGGGCCGACGGGGCTACACCTTC	CASSLGQGRRGYTF
TRBV20-1	.	.	TRBJ2-1	TGCAGTGCACAGAGCTGGGACAAGAGGGGCAATGAGCAGTTCTTC	CSAQSWDKRGNEQFF
TRBV15	many	.	TRBJ1-5	TGTGCCACCAGCAGAGATCGCGGGCACAATCAGCCCCAGCATTTT	CATSRDRGHNQPQHF
TRBV2	once	.	TRBJ2-1	TGTGCCAGCAGTGTACAGGGTGATGAGCAGTTCTTC	CASSVQGDEQFF
TRBV12-3/TRBV12-4	few	.	TRBJ1-1	TGTGCCAGCAGTTTAAATAGACAAAGCGCTGAAGCTTTCTTT	CASSLNRQSAEAFF
TRBV12-3/TRBV12-4	many	.	TRBJ2-6	TGTGCCAGCAGTTTTCCTGGGGCCAACGTCCTGACTTTC	CASSFPGANVLTF
TRBV3-1	many	.	TRBJ1-5	TGTGCCAGCAGTCCCGGCGGGCAGGTGTCAAATCAGCCCCAGCATTTT	CASSPGGQVSNQPQHF
TRBV4-3	.	.	TRBJ2-7	TGCGCCAGCAGCCAAGAGGCAGGGGAGTACGAGCAGTACTTC	CASSQEAGEYEQYF
TRBV12-3/TRBV12-4	few	.	TRBJ1-2	TGTGCCAGCAGTCCAGAGGGCCATCGTGGCTACACCTTC	CASSPEGHRGYTF
TRBV28	.	TRBD1	TRBJ2-7	TGTGCCAGCAGTTTAGTACAGGGGATTAGCTCCTACAATGAGCAGTACTTC	CASSLVQGISSYNEQYF
TRBV7-3	.	TRBD1	TRBJ2-6	TGTGCCAGCAGCCGGACAGGGGCCAGCTCTGGGGCCAACGTCCTGACTTTC	CASSRTGASSGANVLTF
TRBV20-1	.	.	TRBJ2-7	TGCAGTGCTAGAGAGAGGAGCTCCTACGAGCAGTACTTC	CSARERSSYEQYF
TRBV6-6	many	.	TRBJ2-7	TGTGCCAGCAGTTACGCGAAGACATACTACGAGCAGTACTTC	CASSYAKTYYEQYF
TRBV6-5	.	.	TRBJ2-7	TGTGCCAGCAGTACCTCACAGGAGACCTCCTACGAGCAGTACTTC	CASSTSQETSYEQYF
TRBV5-1	few	.	TRBJ2-2	TGCGCCAGCAGCCCCCTCGCAGGGCCCGTGAACACCGGGGAGCTGTTTTTT	CASSPLAGPVNTGELFF